A selection of T cell receptor beta chains follows, all from one sample in a study of control samples from healthy donors and cancer patients. Data came from immunoSEQ multiplex PCR; TCRdb stores just in-frame clones and leaves some out. Altogether roughly 38,000 clones are present, 90% to 95% being singletons, with the ten largest covering around 3.6%. The sample consisted of blood. The receptor set was obtained from a woman aged 50 to 65 in good health. Both conserved end residues are part of each CDR3. The D gene is left open where the match is weak. Not all rows give a size; the values are once, few, many and, for expanded clones, a class.

D: .
size: .
J: TRBJ1-2
V: TRBV28
CDR3: CASSFPGQSYGYTF
DNA: TGTGCCAGCAGTTTTCCAGGGCAGTCATATGGCTACACCTTC

D: .
size: .
J: TRBJ1-5
V: TRBV7-2
CDR3: CASSQDSVNNQPQHF
DNA: TGTGCCAGCAGCCAGGACAGCGTTAACAATCAGCCCCAGCATTTT

D: .
size: .
J: TRBJ1-2
V: TRBV27
CDR3: CASSQTGGYGYTF
DNA: TGTGCCAGCTCGCAGACCGGGGGCTATGGCTACACCTTC

D: .
size: .
J: TRBJ2-1
V: TRBV18
CDR3: CASSPVYQEQFF
DNA: TGTGCCAGCTCACCCGTTTATCAGGAGCAGTTCTTC

D: .
size: once
J: TRBJ1-5
V: TRBV21-1
CDR3: CASSKMGTGKNQPQHF
DNA: TGTGCCAGCAGCAAAATGGGGACAGGGAAAAATCAGCCCCAGCATTTT

D: .
size: .
J: TRBJ1-2
V: TRBV19
CDR3: CASTVGNSGGYTF
DNA: TGTGCCAGTACCGTAGGAAATTCAGGTGGCTACACCTTC

D: TRBD1
size: .
J: TRBJ1-2
V: TRBV19
CDR3: CASSVGQVYNYGYTF
DNA: TGTGCCAGTAGTGTCGGACAGGTCTATAACTATGGCTACACCTTC

D: .
size: .
J: TRBJ2-1
V: TRBV24-1
CDR3: CATSDFAGAGNEQFF
DNA: TGTGCCACCAGTGATTTTGCAGGGGCTGGCAATGAGCAGTTCTTC

D: .
size: few
J: TRBJ2-3
V: TRBV6-1
CDR3: CASSELQGPDTQYF
DNA: TGTGCCAGCAGTGAACTCCAGGGCCCAGATACGCAGTATTTT

D: .
size: .
J: TRBJ1-6
V: TRBV7-9
CDR3: CASSLASTVGSPLHF
DNA: TGTGCCAGCAGCTTAGCGAGCACGGTAGGGTCACCCCTCCACTTT

D: .
size: .
J: TRBJ1-2
V: TRBV28
CDR3: CASSLAVGAGYDGYTF
DNA: TGTGCCAGCAGTTTAGCAGTTGGGGCAGGGTACGATGGCTACACCTTC

D: TRBD2
size: .
J: TRBJ2-2
V: TRBV3-1/TRBV3-2
CDR3: CASSKQRGGTGELFF
DNA: TGTGCCAGCAGTAAACAGCGGGGGGGCACCGGGGAGCTGTTTTTT

D: .
size: .
J: TRBJ1-1
V: TRBV11-2
CDR3: CASSTGGDWTEAFF
DNA: TGTGCCAGCAGTACGGGAGGGGATTGGACTGAAGCTTTCTTT

D: TRBD1
size: .
J: TRBJ2-7
V: TRBV18
CDR3: CASSPRQGAFYEQYF
DNA: TGTGCCAGCTCACCACGTCAGGGGGCTTTTTACGAGCAGTACTTC

D: .
size: .
J: TRBJ1-1
V: TRBV5-4
CDR3: CASSLGARAAFF
DNA: TGTGCCAGCAGCTTGGGGGCCCGGGCAGCTTTCTTT

D: .
size: .
J: TRBJ1-3
V: TRBV18
CDR3: CASSPPRTSGNTIYF
DNA: TGTGCCAGCTCACCCCCACGAACCTCTGGAAACACCATATATTTT

D: .
size: .
J: TRBJ1-2
V: TRBV28
CDR3: CASTNPPNGYTF
DNA: TGTGCCAGCACCAACCCACCTAATGGCTACACCTTC

D: .
size: once
J: TRBJ2-2
V: TRBV6-5
CDR3: CASSYGSVANTGELFF
DNA: TGTGCCAGCAGTTACGGGTCTGTGGCGAACACCGGGGAGCTGTTTTTT

D: .
size: .
J: TRBJ1-6
V: TRBV5-6
CDR3: CASSFGRTNSPLHF
DNA: TGTGCCAGCAGCTTTGGACGGACTAATTCACCCCTCCACTTT